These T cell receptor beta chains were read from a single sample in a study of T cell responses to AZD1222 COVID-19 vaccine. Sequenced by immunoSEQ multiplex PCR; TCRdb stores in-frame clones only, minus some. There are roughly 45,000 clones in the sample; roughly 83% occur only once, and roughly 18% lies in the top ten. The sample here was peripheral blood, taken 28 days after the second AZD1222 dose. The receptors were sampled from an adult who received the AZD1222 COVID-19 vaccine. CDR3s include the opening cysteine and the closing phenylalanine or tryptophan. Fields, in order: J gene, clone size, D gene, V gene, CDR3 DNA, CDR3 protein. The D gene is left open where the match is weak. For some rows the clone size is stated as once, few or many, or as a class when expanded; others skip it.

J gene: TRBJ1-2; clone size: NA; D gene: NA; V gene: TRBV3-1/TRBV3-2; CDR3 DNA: TGTGCCAGCAGCCAACCCACCCTGGGTGTTAAGGGCTACACCTTC; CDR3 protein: CASSQPTLGVKGYTF
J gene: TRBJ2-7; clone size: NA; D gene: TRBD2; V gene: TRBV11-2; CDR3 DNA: TGTGCCAGCACACTAGCGGGGGGGGTTTCCTACGAGCAGTACTTC; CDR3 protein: CASTLAGGVSYEQYF
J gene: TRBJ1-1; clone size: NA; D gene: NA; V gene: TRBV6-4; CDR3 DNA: TGTGCCAGCAGTGACAACAGAGGCACTGAAGCTTTCTTT; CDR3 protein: CASSDNRGTEAFF
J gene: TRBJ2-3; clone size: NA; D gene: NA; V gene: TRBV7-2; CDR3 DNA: TGTGCCAGCAGCCGGGGTCACCCTAGCACAGATACGCAGTATTTT; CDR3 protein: CASSRGHPSTDTQYF
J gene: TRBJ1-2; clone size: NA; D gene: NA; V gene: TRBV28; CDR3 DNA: TGTGCCAGCAGTCCCGGGACATCCCTAGGCTATGGCTACACCTTC; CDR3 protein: CASSPGTSLGYGYTF
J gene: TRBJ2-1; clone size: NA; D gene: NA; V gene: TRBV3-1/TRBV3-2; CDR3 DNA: TGTGCCAGCAGCCAAGGAGATAGCCATGAGCAGTTCTTC; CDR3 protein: CASSQGDSHEQFF
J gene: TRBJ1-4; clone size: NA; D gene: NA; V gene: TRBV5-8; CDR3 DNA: TGTGCCAGCACCCTGGGTGTCAGGGAGGGTGAAAAACTGTTTTTT; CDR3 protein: CASTLGVREGEKLFF
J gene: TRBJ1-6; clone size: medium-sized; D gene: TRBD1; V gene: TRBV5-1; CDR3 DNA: TGCGCCAGCAGCCACGGGACAGGAAACAATTCACCCCTCCACTTT; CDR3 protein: CASSHGTGNNSPLHF
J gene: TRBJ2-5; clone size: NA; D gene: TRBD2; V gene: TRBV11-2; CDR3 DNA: TGTGCCAGCAGCTTAGGGGCTGGGCGGGGGGAGACCCAGTACTTC; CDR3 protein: CASSLGAGRGETQYF
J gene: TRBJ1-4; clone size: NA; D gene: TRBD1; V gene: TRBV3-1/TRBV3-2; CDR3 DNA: TGTGCCAGCAGCCAGCTCACGGGACAGCGGGGCGAAAAACTGTTTTTT; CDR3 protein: CASSQLTGQRGEKLFF
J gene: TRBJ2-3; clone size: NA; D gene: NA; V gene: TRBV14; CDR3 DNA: TGTGCCAGCAGCCAAGATTTGGCGAGCCCCACAGATACGCAGTATTTT; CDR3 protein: CASSQDLASPTDTQYF
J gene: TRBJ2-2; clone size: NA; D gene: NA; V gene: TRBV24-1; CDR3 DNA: TGTGCCACCAGTGATCCACGATACGGGGAGCTGTTTTTT; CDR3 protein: CATSDPRYGELFF
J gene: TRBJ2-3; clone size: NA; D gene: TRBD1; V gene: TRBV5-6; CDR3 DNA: TGTGCCAGCAGCCCTACGACCGGGACAGGGGGATCAGATACGCAGTATTTT; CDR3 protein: CASSPTTGTGGSDTQYF
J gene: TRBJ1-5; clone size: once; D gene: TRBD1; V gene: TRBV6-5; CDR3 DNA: TGTGCCAGCGCAGGACAGGGTCATCAGCCCCAGCATTTT; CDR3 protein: CASAGQGHQPQHF
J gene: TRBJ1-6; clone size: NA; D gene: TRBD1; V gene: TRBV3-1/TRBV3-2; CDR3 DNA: TGTGCCAGCAGCCCACAGGGGAAATCACCCCTCCACTTT; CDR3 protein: CASSPQGKSPLHF
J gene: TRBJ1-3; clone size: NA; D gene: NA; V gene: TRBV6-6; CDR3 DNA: TGTGCCAGTTTCCACGTTCTCTCTGGAAACACCATATATTTT; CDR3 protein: CASFHVLSGNTIYF
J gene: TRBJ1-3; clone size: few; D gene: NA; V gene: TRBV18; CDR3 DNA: TGTGCCAGCTCACCACCCGAACCGTCGAAAAACACCATATATTTT; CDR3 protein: CASSPPEPSKNTIYF
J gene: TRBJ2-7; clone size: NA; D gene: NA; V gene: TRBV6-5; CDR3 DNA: TGTGCCAGCAGAACAAGGGAGGAGCAGTACTTC; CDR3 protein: CASRTREEQYF
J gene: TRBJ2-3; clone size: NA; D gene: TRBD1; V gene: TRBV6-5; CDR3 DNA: TGTGCCAGCGGAACAGGGGGGAGCACAGATACGCAGTATTTT; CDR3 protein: CASGTGGSTDTQYF
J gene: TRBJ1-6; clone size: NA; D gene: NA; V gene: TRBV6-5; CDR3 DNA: TGTGCCAGCAGCGACCTAAGAGAGAATTCACCCCTCCACTTT; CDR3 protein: CASSDLRENSPLHF
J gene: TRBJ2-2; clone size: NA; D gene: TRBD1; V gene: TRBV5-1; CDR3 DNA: TGCGCCAGCAGCGTGCATTACCGGGACAGTCGAGGAGTGGCCGGGGAGCTGTTTTTT; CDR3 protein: CASSVHYRDSRGVAGELFF
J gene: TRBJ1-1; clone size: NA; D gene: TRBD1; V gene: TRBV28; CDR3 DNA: TGTGCCAGCAGTTTCGCCCGGACAGGGAATTTCTTT; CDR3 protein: CASSFARTGNFF
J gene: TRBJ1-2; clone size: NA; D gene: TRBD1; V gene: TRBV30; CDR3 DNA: TGTGCCTGGAGGGGACAGATCCCTCGGGCGAACACCTTC; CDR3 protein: CAWRGQIPRANTF
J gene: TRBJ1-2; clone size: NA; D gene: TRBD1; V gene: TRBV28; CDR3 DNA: TGTGCCAGCAGTGGGACAGGCTATGGCTACACCTTC; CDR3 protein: CASSGTGYGYTF
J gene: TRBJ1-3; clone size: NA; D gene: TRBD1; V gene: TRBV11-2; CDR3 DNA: TGTGCCAGCAGCTCCGGACAGGGTGGAAACACCATATATTTT; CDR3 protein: CASSSGQGGNTIYF
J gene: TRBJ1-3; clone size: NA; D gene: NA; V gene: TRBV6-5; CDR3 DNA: TGTGCCAGCAGTTACTCGATGGGCGCAGCTGGAAACACCATATATTTT; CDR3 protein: CASSYSMGAAGNTIYF
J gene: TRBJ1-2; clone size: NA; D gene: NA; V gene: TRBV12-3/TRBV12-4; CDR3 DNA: TGTGCCAGCAGTCTGCTGGGGGCGCGAGGCTACACCTTC; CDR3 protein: CASSLLGARGYTF
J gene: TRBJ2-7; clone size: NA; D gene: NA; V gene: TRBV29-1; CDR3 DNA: TGCAGCGTCGGAGACAGCTACGAGCAGTACTTC; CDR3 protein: CSVGDSYEQYF
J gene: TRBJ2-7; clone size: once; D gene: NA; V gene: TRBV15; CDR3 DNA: TGTGCCACCAGCAGAGGAGGGGAGTACGAGCAGTACTTC; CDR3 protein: CATSRGGEYEQYF
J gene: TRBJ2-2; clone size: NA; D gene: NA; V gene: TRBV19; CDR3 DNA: TGTGCCAGTAGTACCTCGACCACCGGCGGGGAGCTGTTTTTT; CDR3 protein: CASSTSTTGGELFF
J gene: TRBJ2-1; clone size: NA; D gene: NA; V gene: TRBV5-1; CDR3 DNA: TGCGCCAGCAGCTCGCGGACTCGTTACAATGAGCAGTTCTTC; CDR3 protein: CASSSRTRYNEQFF